This T cell receptor (beta chain) was recovered during a study of T cells in women clearing cervical HPV infection. Study observations and caveats: A classifier using richness and V gene abundances reached an AUC of approximately 0.79.

As regards this clone: What it recognizes is unknown. The CDR3 extends 3 residues past the end of the read, so its final part is completed from the germline J gene.

CDR1 is SGHKS and CDR2 is YYEKEE in the germline V gene (reference sequence). The junction had 5 bases not matched to a gene; V was cut back by 4 bases and J by 2 bases. The CDR3 runs 14 residues. The data were produced by immunoSEQ multiplex PCR, yet TCRdb's version contains in-frame clones alone and is incomplete. In all, the sample yields about 34,000 clones. The source is a woman between 18 and 75 years old with a cervical HPV16 infection that either progressed to CIN3+ or cleared (not recorded which). The sequencing sample was made of blood buffy coat. The chain uses TRBV5-5 and TRBJ1-2; TRBD1 aligns across 7 bases. The sequenced part of the CDR3 DNA is TGTGCCAGCAGCACCCGACAGGGAAACTATGGC. Translating gives CASSTRQGNYG. The whole CDR3 protein is CASSTRQGNYGYTF.